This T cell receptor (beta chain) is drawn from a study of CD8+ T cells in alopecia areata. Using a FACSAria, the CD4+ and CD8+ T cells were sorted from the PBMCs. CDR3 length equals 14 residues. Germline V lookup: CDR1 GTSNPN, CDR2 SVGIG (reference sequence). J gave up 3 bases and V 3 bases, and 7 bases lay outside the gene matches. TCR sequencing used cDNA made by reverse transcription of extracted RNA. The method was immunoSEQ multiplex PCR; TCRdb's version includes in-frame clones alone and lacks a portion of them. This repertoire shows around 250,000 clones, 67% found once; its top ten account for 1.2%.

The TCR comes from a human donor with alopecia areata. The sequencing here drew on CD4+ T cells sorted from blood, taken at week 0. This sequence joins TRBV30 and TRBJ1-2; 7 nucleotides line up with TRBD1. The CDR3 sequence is CAWSAGTAYYGYTF. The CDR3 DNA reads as TGTGCCTGGAGCGCTGGGACAGCCTACTATGGCTACACCTTC.